The 13 T cell receptor beta chains given below trace back to one sample, sequenced in a study of shared clonotypes between healthy human individuals (dated by TCRdb to about 2020). Libraries were prepared through the immunoSEQ multiplex PCR assay. As stored in TCRdb, this immuneACCESS dataset retains in-frame rearrangements with V and J assigned. A fraction of the clones does not appear; measured against another copy, unresolved V genes explain less than half of the discrepancy, and the remainder lacks a known reason. For this sample there are about 480,000 clones; 75% to 80% appear just once. The ten largest clonotypes hold 9.5% to 15% of the sample. The sample taken for sequencing was PBMCs. The source is a middle-aged woman in good health. Some clones in this sample may be carry-over from other donors' samples.

V and J are TRBV18 and TRBJ2-7; 9 bases map to TRBD2. J was trimmed by 1 base and V by 3 bases; bases with no gene match: 7. The CDR3 covers 16 residues. Germline V gene sequence: CDR1 KGHSH, CDR2 LQKENI. CDR3 amino acids: CASSPFGSGSSYEQYF. CDR3 nucleotide sequence: TGTGCCAGCTCACCCTTCGGTAGCGGGAGTTCCTACGAGCAGTACTTC. The entire variable domain, with the rest obtained from reference TRBV18 and TRBJ2-7, is as follows: NAGVMQNPRHLVRRRGQEARLRCSPMKGHSHVYWYRQLPEEGLKFMVYLQKENIIDESGMPKERFSAEFPKEGPSILRIQQVVRGDSAAYFCASSPFGSGSSYEQYFGPGTRLTVT.

J is TRBJ1-5 and V is TRBV5-1; perhaps TRBD1 as D (6 bases). CDR3 length: 16 amino acids. Per germline, CDR1 SGHRS and CDR2 YFSETQ. V was cut by 0 bases and J by 4 bases, with 14 bases left in between. The CDR3 protein is CASSLGGGHGNQPQHF. The CDR3, as DNA: TGCGCCAGCAGCTTGGGAGGGGGGCACGGTAATCAGCCCCAGCATTTT.

As to this clone: The identical CDR3 is also encoded by other nucleotide sequences in the sample. The chain is built from TRBV7-9 and TRBJ2-1; a weak D match, TRBD2 (5 bases). The CDR3 contains 16 residues. Germline V gene sequence: CDR1 SEHNR, CDR2 FQNEAQ (reference sequence). V lost 0 bases to trimming and J lost 2 bases, with 11 bases between them. The CDR3 loop is CASSLALAGAYNEQFF. CDR3 sequence (DNA): TGTGCCAGCAGCTTAGCGCTGGCGGGTGCCTACAATGAGCAGTTCTTC.

The rearrangement uses TRBV7-2 and TRBJ2-7, with D tentatively TRBD1 (7 bases). This CDR3 is built from 15 residues. Germline V CDR1 and CDR2: SGHTA, FQGNSA. The V gene lost 5 bases and the J gene lost 3 bases, with 17 bases spanning the gap. CDR3 amino acids: CASSPRRDRNYEQYF. The CDR3 DNA sequence: TGTGCCAGCAGCCCTAGGCGGGACAGAAACTACGAGCAGTACTTC.

CDR3 bases: TGTGCCAGTAGCGATACAGGGGACACTGAAGCTTTCTTT. This sequence encodes CASSDTGDTEAFF. V usage is TRBV19 and J usage is TRBJ1-1, with 7 bases lining up with TRBD1. The germline V gene encodes CDR1 LNHDA and CDR2 SQIVND (reference sequence). V lost 6 bases, J lost 3 bases, and 4 bases stayed unmatched. The CDR3 is 13 residues long.

This clone has only a few counts. The chain links TRBV10-3 to TRBJ1-1; D unclear. The V end was cut by 10 bases, the J end by 0 bases, with 12 bases between. The CDR3 runs to 13 residues. Germline lookup yields CDR1 ENHRY and CDR2 SYGVKD. CDR3 in DNA: TGTGCCACCCAGGCCGTCATGAACACTGAAGCTTTCTTT. This codes for CATQAVMNTEAFF.

The rearrangement uses TRBV5-1 and TRBJ2-1; 7 positions match TRBD2. The trim removed 0 bases at V and 15 bases at J, leaving 12 bases unmatched. Looked up from germline, CDR1 is SGHRS and CDR2 is YFSETQ. CDR3 length: 14 amino acids. The CDR3 protein is CASSLEIAGAARFF. CDR3 nucleotide sequence: TGCGCCAGCAGCTTGGAGATCGCGGGAGCCGCCCGGTTCTTC.

V and J are TRBV5-4 and TRBJ1-1; 8 positions match TRBD1. V dropped 4 bases and J dropped 7; count of bases not matched to a gene: 9. Germline assignment: CDR1 SGHNT and CDR2 YYREEE (reference sequence). CDR3 length: 14 amino acids. CDR3 bases: TGTGCCAGCAGCCCGGGACAGGCGGCCCTTGAAGCTTTCTTT. This codes for CASSPGQAALEAFF.

The chain carries TRBV28 and TRBJ2-3, with 8 bases that match TRBD2. Unmatched junction bases numbered 8, after V lost 2 bases and J lost 4 bases. CDR1 is MDHEN and CDR2 is SYDVKM in the germline V gene. The CDR3 sequence is 16 residues long. CDR3 sequence: CASSLRGGFRADTQYF. Written as DNA, the CDR3 is TGTGCCAGCAGTTTACGGGGGGGCTTTAGGGCAGATACGCAGTATTTT.

This chain links TRBV9 with TRBJ2-1; 11 positions match TRBD2. CDR3 length equals 18 residues. The germline V gene has CDR1 SGDLS and CDR2 YYNGEE. The V and J ends lost 4 bases and 4 bases, in that order; junction bases with no gene match: 13. In DNA form, the CDR3 reads TGTGCCAGCAGCCCGACTAGCGGGATTTGGCGTTCTTACAATGAGCAGTTCTTC. This translates into CASSPTSGIWRSYNEQFF.

The chain couples TRBV28 to TRBJ2-7; TRBD2 matches 13 bases. This CDR3 spans 18 amino acids. Germline CDR1 and CDR2: MDHEN and SYDVKM. Losses at the gene ends were 5 bases for V and 0 bases for J; bases not matched to a gene: 10. CDR3 DNA sequence: TGTGCCAGCAGTGGAACTAGCGGGAGGGGCTGGGGCTCCTACGAGCAGTACTTC. Translated: CASSGTSGRGWGSYEQYF.

Regarding this clone: Possible read error: a much larger clone is one base away. The same CDR3 is also encoded by other DNA sequences in this sample. The V gene is TRBV5-1, the J gene TRBJ1-2; 7 nucleotides align to TRBD1. The CDR3 loop spans 14 amino acids. Germline V gives CDR1 SGHRS, CDR2 YFSETQ. The CDR3 here is CASSFRQGGYGYTF. As DNA, the CDR3 is TGCGCCAGTAGCTTTCGACAGGGCGGGTATGGCTACACCTTC. The variable domain in full, with the rest retrieved from reference TRBV5-1 and TRBJ1-2, is KAGVTQTPRYLIKTRGQQVTLSCSPISGHRSVSWYQQTPGQGLQFLFEYFSETQRNKGNFPGRFSGRQFSNSRSEMNVSTLELGDSALYLCASSFRQGGYGYTFGSGTRLTVV.

Note on this clone: This is likely an artifact of a read error, given a far larger clone one base away. This sample also contains other DNA sequences that code for the same CDR3. This chain joins TRBV7-2 and TRBJ1-5; a weak D match, TRBD1 (5 bases). CDR3 size: 13 residues. Trimming took off 5 bases at V and 5 bases at J, with 10 bases between the two ends. Germline-derived CDR1 and CDR2 are SGHTA and FQGNSA. The CDR3 DNA sequence: TGTGCCAGCAGCATAAGGGGCGATCAGCCCCAGCATTTT. It codes for CASSIRGDQPQHF.